This T cell receptor beta chain stems from a study of beta chain features in type 1 diabetes. Trimming shortened V by 3 bases and J by 0 bases, and 12 bases separated the two germline ends. The CDR3 has 17 residues. CDR1 MDHEN and CDR2 SYDVKM come from the germline V gene. What was sequenced were expressed TCRB transcripts, since all of the isolated RNA had been reverse transcribed. The repertoire was sequenced with immunoSEQ multiplex PCR; TCRdb's copy has only in-frame clones and lacks some. Among 250,000 to 300,000 clones listed, roughly 8% were seen once. Sequenced input: central memory CD4+ T cells from blood. The receptor's source is a woman between 18 and 29 years old in good health. The chain uses TRBV28 and TRBJ2-6, with D hard to call. The CDR3 DNA sequence: TGTGCCAGCAGTTTGTCGAGCAGCGTCTCTGGGGCCAACGTCCTGACTTTC. It encodes CASSLSSSVSGANVLTF.